These 10 T cell receptor beta chains came from one sample sequenced in a study of T cell changes during pregnancy in multiple sclerosis. Using immunoSEQ multiplex PCR, the repertoire was profiled, and TCRdb retains in-frame clones only, with some absent. Of some 40,000 clones in the sample, roughly 88% were seen once. The specimen was CD8+ T cells from peripheral blood mononuclear cells, collected in the first trimester of pregnancy. These receptors originate from a female donor with multiple sclerosis, enrolled in a pregnancy study.

The chain joins TRBV10-3 to TRBJ1-1; possibly TRBD1 for D (5 bases). From germline, CDR1 is ENHRY and CDR2 SYGVKD. There are 13 residues in the CDR3. The V end was cut by 10 bases, the J end by 3 bases, with 15 bases between. The CDR3 protein is CATRQSGDTEAFF. The CDR3 coding sequence is TGTGCCACCAGGCAGTCGGGGGACACTGAAGCTTTCTTT.

The chain has TRBV2 and TRBJ1-4; the match to TRBD1 covers 7 bases. The germline V gene has CDR1 SNHLY and CDR2 FYNNEI. The CDR3 loop spans 14 amino acids. The V gene end was trimmed by 7 bases and the J gene end by 8 bases; junction bases not matched to a gene: 10. CDR3 nucleotide sequence: TGTGCCAGCACCCCTCCAGGGGGTCAGGAAAAACTGTTTTTT. As protein: CASTPPGGQEKLFF.

This chain links TRBV7-9 with TRBJ2-1, with D tentatively TRBD1 (5 bases). Germline CDR1 and CDR2: SEHNR and FQNEAQ (reference sequence). Between the trimmed V and J ends, which lost 4 bases and 9 bases, there was a span of 13 bases. The CDR3 is 13 amino acids. This CDR3 reads CASSSPQGVEQFF. Written as DNA, the CDR3 is TGTGCCAGCAGCTCCCCCCAGGGTGTTGAGCAGTTCTTC.

This clone was recorded only once. V usage is TRBV7-9 and J usage is TRBJ2-7; TRBD1 matches at 7 bases. CDR1 is SEHNR, CDR2 FQNEAQ, per germline (reference sequence). V lost 5 bases and J lost 4; bases outside the gene matches: 11. This CDR3 contains 15 residues. CDR3 nucleotide sequence: TGTGCCAGCAGCCCCTTAGCCGGGACAGCTTACGAGCAGTACTTC. This codes for CASSPLAGTAYEQYF.

This rearrangement joins TRBV5-4 to TRBJ2-3; D remains ambiguous. The germline V gene encodes CDR1 SGHNT and CDR2 YYREEE (reference sequence). V lost 4 bases and J 4 bases, leaving 13 bases between the germline ends. This CDR3 contains 14 residues. This chain's CDR3 is CASSGFRGSDTQYF. In DNA form, the CDR3 reads TGTGCCAGCAGCGGATTCCGAGGATCAGATACGCAGTATTTT. Full variable domain (outside the CDR3, taken from reference TRBV5-4 and TRBJ2-3): ETGVTQSPTHLIKTRGQQVTLRCSSQSGHNTVSWYQQALGQGPQFIFQYYREEENGRGNFPPRFSGLQFPNYSSELNVNALELDDSALYLCASSGFRGSDTQYFGPGTRLTVL.

This chain joins TRBV7-3 and TRBJ2-1, with D possibly being TRBD2 (5 bases). V lost 2 bases to trimming and J lost 10 bases, with 6 bases between them. The germline V gene encodes CDR1 SGHTA and CDR2 FQGTGA. This CDR3 is built from 11 residues. For the CDR3, the DNA is TGTGCCAGCAGCTTAGGCGGGGAGCAGTTCTTC. It is translated as CASSLGGEQFF.

V is TRBV9 and J is TRBJ2-7, with 9 bases fitting TRBD1. Germline V gives CDR1 SGDLS, CDR2 YYNGEE. The CDR3 has 12 amino acids. Trimming at V came to 5 bases and at J to 6 bases, leaving 3 bases not matched to a gene. CDR3 loop: CASRGQGPEQYF. The CDR3 DNA sequence: TGTGCCAGCAGGGGACAGGGCCCCGAGCAGTACTTC. The whole variable domain, remainder taken from reference TRBV9 and TRBJ2-7, is DSGVTQTPKHLITATGQRVTLRCSPRSGDLSVYWYQQSLDQGLQFLIQYYNGEERAKGNILERFSAQQFPDLHSELNLSSLELGDSALYFCASRGQGPEQYFGPGTRLTVT.

This chain joins TRBV5-1 and TRBJ2-5, with 8 bases aligning to TRBD1. The V gene's germline CDR1 is SGHRS and CDR2 YFSETQ. The V and J ends lost 4 bases and 5 bases, in that order; junction bases with no gene match: 13. This CDR3 is built from 16 residues. In DNA form, the CDR3 reads TGCGCCAGCAGCCAGAATTCTTTGGACAGGGACGAGACCCAGTACTTC. Protein sequence: CASSQNSLDRDETQYF.

V usage is TRBV7-6 and J usage is TRBJ2-7; D may be TRBD2 (5 bases). The V end lost 3 bases, the J end lost 4 bases, and 10 bases lay between the germline ends. The CDR3 is 13 amino acids. Germline CDR1 SGHVS, CDR2 FNYEAQ. CDR3 amino acids: CASSFGVIYEQYF. The DNA for the CDR3 is TGTGCCAGCAGCTTCGGGGTAATATACGAGCAGTACTTC.

V gene TRBV7-9 combines with J gene TRBJ2-5; tentatively, D is TRBD2 (5 bases). V was clipped by 0 bases and J by 4 bases, with 15 bases between them. Germline lookup yields CDR1 SEHNR and CDR2 FQNEAQ (reference sequence). The CDR3 consists of 16 residues. The CDR3 spells CASSLAQTDEGETQYF. CDR3 nucleotide sequence: TGTGCCAGCAGCTTAGCGCAGACGGACGAGGGAGAGACCCAGTACTTC.